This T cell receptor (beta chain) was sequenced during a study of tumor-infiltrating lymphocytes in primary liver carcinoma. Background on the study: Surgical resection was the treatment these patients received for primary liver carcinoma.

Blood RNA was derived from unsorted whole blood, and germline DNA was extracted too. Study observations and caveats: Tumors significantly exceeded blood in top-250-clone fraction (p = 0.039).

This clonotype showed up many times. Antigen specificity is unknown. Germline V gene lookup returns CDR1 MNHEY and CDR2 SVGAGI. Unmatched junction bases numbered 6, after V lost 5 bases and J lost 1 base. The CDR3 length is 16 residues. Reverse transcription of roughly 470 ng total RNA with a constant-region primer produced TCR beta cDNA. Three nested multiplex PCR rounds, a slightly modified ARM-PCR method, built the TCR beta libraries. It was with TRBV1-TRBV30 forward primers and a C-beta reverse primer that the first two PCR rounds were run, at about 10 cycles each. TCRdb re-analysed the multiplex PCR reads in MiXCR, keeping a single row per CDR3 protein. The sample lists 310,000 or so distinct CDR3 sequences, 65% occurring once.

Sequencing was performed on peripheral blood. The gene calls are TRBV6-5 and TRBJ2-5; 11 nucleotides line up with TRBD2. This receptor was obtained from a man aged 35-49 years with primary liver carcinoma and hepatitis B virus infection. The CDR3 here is CASSRGTSGSQETQYF. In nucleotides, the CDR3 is TGTGCCAGCAGTCGCGGGACTAGCGGCAGCCAAGAGACCCAGTACTTC.